This T cell receptor (beta chain) was identified in a study of shared clonotypes between healthy human individuals. Data came from immunoSEQ multiplex PCR; TCRdb stores just in-frame clones and leaves some out. In the table there are 2 million to 2.5 million clones, 85% to 95% of which are singletons. The CDR3 loop spans 14 amino acids. V lost 6 bases and J lost 0, with 14 bases in between. From germline, CDR1 is SQVTM and CDR2 ANQGSEA. V usage is TRBV29-1 and J usage is TRBJ1-1, with D possibly TRBD1 on 5 matching bases. This sequence originates from a man younger than 35 in good health. Some clones in this sample may be carry-over from other donors' samples. Sequenced sample: naive CD4+ T cells from PBMCs. Documented subset: CD45RA+ positively selected. DNA of the CDR3: TGCAGCGTCACCCTGGGGGTGATGAACACTGAAGCTTTCTTT. Protein product: CSVTLGVMNTEAFF.